Below, 18 T cell receptor beta chains from the same sample are listed, as sequenced in a study of identical twins. One entry per CDR3 protein, called by TCRdb with MiXCR from the 5' RACE reads. The sample lists 500,000 to 600,000 distinct CDR3 sequences, roughly a fifth occurring once. The data also belong to a second study, concerning T cells expressing NK-cell markers.

The sample consisted of CD4+ T cells sorted from blood. The receptors shown here come from a woman aged 18-30 years in good health.

The rearrangement joins TRBV10-3 to TRBJ2-7; D is unresolved. V gave up 3 bases and J gave up 4 bases, with 13 bases separating them. Looked up from germline, CDR1 is ENHRY and CDR2 is SYGVKD. This CDR3 region has 14 residues. CDR3 residues: CAISDRAGSYEQYF. The CDR3 DNA follows: TGTGCCATCAGTGATAGGGCCGGGTCTTACGAGCAGTACTTC.

This clonotype was counted at least ten times. V is TRBV3-1 and J is TRBJ2-1, with 9 bases aligning to TRBD2. Germline V gene lookup returns CDR1 LGHDT and CDR2 YNNKEL (reference sequence). CDR3 length: 17 amino acids. V was clipped by 4 bases and J by 4 bases; unmatched bases: 11. The CDR3 loop is CASSRTTGTSSYNEQFF. CDR3 coding DNA: TGTGCCAGCAGCCGAACTACCGGGACTAGCAGTTACAATGAGCAGTTCTTC.

This clonotype was recorded many times. The chain couples TRBV9 to TRBJ2-5; no clear D gene. The length of the CDR3 is 13 residues. Trimming removed 3 bases at V and 2 bases at J, with 8 bases between. Germline V lookup: CDR1 SGDLS, CDR2 YYNGEE. CDR3 residues: CASSAAPQETQYF. As DNA, the CDR3 is TGTGCCAGCAGCGCCGCGCCTCAAGAGACCCAGTACTTC. The complete variable domain, with remaining parts taken from reference TRBV9 and TRBJ2-5, reads DSGVTQTPKHLITATGQRVTLRCSPRSGDLSVYWYQQSLDQGLQFLIQYYNGEERAKGNILERFSAQQFPDLHSELNLSSLELGDSALYFCASSAAPQETQYFGPGTRLLVL.

This clonotype was found many times. The CDR3 is CASSWKGAREQYF. The DNA of the CDR3 is TGTGCCAGCAGTTGGAAGGGGGCGAGGGAGCAGTACTTC. This chain links TRBV12-3 or TRBV12-4 with TRBJ2-7, with 7 bases fitting TRBD1. The CDR3 sequence is 13 residues long. V was pared by 4 bases and J by 7 bases, with 7 bases of the junction left unmatched.

There are a few counts of this clonotype. The genes are TRBV4-2 and TRBJ2-1; a possible D gene is TRBD1 (6 bases). The germline V gene has CDR1 LGHNA and CDR2 YNFKEQ. CDR3 length equals 15 residues. V lost 4 bases and J lost 3, with 13 bases in between. The CDR3 DNA reads as TGTGCCAGCAGCCCTAAGGGGGACCACTACAATGAGCAGTTCTTC. Translating it yields CASSPKGDHYNEQFF.

In this sample, this clonotype turned up a few times. The rearrangement uses TRBV6-1 and TRBJ1-2, with D maybe TRBD1 (5 bases). Trimming shortened V by 6 bases and J by 4 bases, and 9 bases separated the two germline ends. This CDR3 is built from 12 residues. Germline lookup yields CDR1 MNHNS and CDR2 SASEGT. CDR3 sequence: CASSRDTYGYTF. Written as DNA, the CDR3 is TGTGCCAGCAGCAGGGATACCTATGGCTACACCTTC.

V is TRBV5-1 and J is TRBJ2-7, with D possibly matching TRBD1 (7 bases). V was cut by 0 bases and J by 5 bases, with 12 bases left in between. The germline gives CDR1 SGHRS, CDR2 YFSETQ. CDR3 size: 14 residues. CDR3 bases: TGCGCCAGCAGCTTGGCTTCAGGGGGGCACGAGCAGTACTTC. As protein: CASSLASGGHEQYF.

This clonotype appeared once. V is TRBV25-1 and J is TRBJ2-5; D may correspond to TRBD1 or TRBD2 (6 bases each). CDR1 is MGHDK and CDR2 is SYGVNS in the germline V gene. This CDR3 region has 13 residues. The ends were cut back, 6 bases at V and 4 bases at J, with 12 bases in the middle. The DNA of the CDR3 is TGTGCCAGCAGGCTGGGGGGCCTAGAGACCCAGTACTTC. Translated, it gives CASRLGGLETQYF. The full variable domain, completed using reference TRBV25-1 and TRBJ2-5, is EADIYQTPRYLVIGTGKKITLECSQTMGHDKMYWYQQDPGMELHLIHYSYGVNSTEKGDLSSESTVSRIRTEHFPLTLESARPSHTSQYLCASRLGGLETQYFGPGTRLLVL.

This clonotype was seen ten or more times. The chain employs TRBV9 and TRBJ2-3; 11 bases fit TRBD2. With V trimmed by 0 bases and J by 1 base, 4 bases remained unmatched. The CDR3 runs to 17 residues. The V gene's germline CDR1 is SGDLS and CDR2 YYNGEE. The CDR3 bases are TGTGCCAGCAGCGTAGGACCGGGACTAGCGGGCACAGATACGCAGTATTTT. This sequence encodes CASSVGPGLAGTDTQYF.

The J gene is TRBJ2-3, the V gene TRBV7-2; D may match TRBD1 or TRBD2 (6 bases each). Trimming stripped 5 bases from V and 6 bases from J, with 12 bases between. The CDR3 consists of 13 residues. Per germline, CDR1 SGHTA and CDR2 FQGNSA. The CDR3 sequence: CASSHTGADTQYF. The CDR3 DNA sequence: TGTGCCAGCAGCCATACGGGGGCCGATACGCAGTATTTT.

V usage is TRBV29-1 and J usage is TRBJ2-5, with 11 bases aligning to TRBD2. The CDR3 runs 14 residues. V shed 4 bases and J 4 bases; nucleotides not matched to a gene: 5. The germline CDR1 and CDR2 sequences are SQVTM and ANQGSEA. The CDR3 loop is CSVAPTSGGETQYF. As DNA, the CDR3 is TGCAGCGTTGCTCCTACTAGCGGGGGAGAGACCCAGTACTTC.

The rearrangement joins TRBV5-1 to TRBJ1-1; possible D gene TRBD1, 6 bases. The CDR3 spans 15 residues. Germline CDR1 SGHRS, CDR2 YFSETQ. V lost 0 bases and J 5 bases, leaving 14 bases between the germline ends. The CDR3 loop is CASSLGLQGLTEAFF. The CDR3 coding sequence is TGCGCCAGCAGCTTGGGTCTCCAGGGGCTAACTGAAGCTTTCTTT.

The chain is built from TRBV20-1 and TRBJ2-2; a weak D match, TRBD1 (5 bases). V was cut by 0 bases and J by 5 bases, with 16 bases left in between. Looked up from germline, CDR1 is DFQATT and CDR2 is SNEGSKA (reference sequence). The CDR3 has 16 amino acids. CDR3 loop: CSARDRRTGLTGELFF. CDR3 DNA sequence: TGCAGTGCTAGAGATCGCAGAACAGGCTTAACCGGGGAGCTGTTTTTT.

This chain uses TRBV7-2 with TRBJ2-1; TRBD1 matches at 8 bases. Germline V CDR1 and CDR2: SGHTA, FQGNSA. This CDR3 contains 14 residues. The trim removed 6 bases at V and 5 bases at J, leaving 6 bases unmatched. The CDR3 spells CASSPRDRNNEQFF. The CDR3 nucleotides are TGTGCCAGCAGTCCCCGGGACAGGAACAATGAGCAGTTCTTC.

Only a few counts were recorded for this clonotype. This chain links TRBV6-1 with TRBJ2-1; 8 bases line up with TRBD2. The CDR3 is 16 residues long. Per germline, CDR1 MNHNS and CDR2 SASEGT. The V and J ends lost 2 bases and 7 bases, in that order; junction bases with no gene match: 10. The CDR3 DNA is TGTGCCAGCAGTGAAACCCCGGGAGGGCCTAGGAATGAGCAGTTCTTC. It specifies CASSETPGGPRNEQFF.

This clonotype has just a few counts. V usage is TRBV5-6 and J usage is TRBJ2-7; the match to TRBD2 covers 10 bases. The J segment lost 0 bases and the V segment lost 3 bases, leaving 6 bases of the junction unmatched. CDR3 length: 16 residues. Germline loops: CDR1 SGHDT, CDR2 YYEEEE. CDR3 region: CASSWGSGRASYEQYF. In nucleotides, the CDR3 is TGTGCCAGCAGCTGGGGGAGCGGGAGGGCCTCCTACGAGCAGTACTTC.

This clonotype has just a few counts. The rearrangement links TRBV5-1 to TRBJ1-1, with 7 bases lining up with TRBD1. With V trimmed by 0 bases and J by 1 base, 3 bases remained unmatched. The germline V gene has CDR1 SGHRS and CDR2 YFSETQ. The CDR3 length is 15 residues. This CDR3 reads CASSLGDSPNTEAFF. The CDR3 nucleotides read TGCGCCAGCAGCTTGGGGGACAGCCCGAACACTGAAGCTTTCTTT. Using reference TRBV5-1 and TRBJ1-1 for the parts outside the CDR3, the full variable domain is KAGVTQTPRYLIKTRGQQVTLSCSPISGHRSVSWYQQTPGQGLQFLFEYFSETQRNKGNFPGRFSGRQFSNSRSEMNVSTLELGDSALYLCASSLGDSPNTEAFFGQGTRLTVV.

The chain links TRBV18 to TRBJ1-1, with D perhaps TRBD1 (6 bases). The CDR3 loop spans 14 amino acids. V was pared by 3 bases and J by 1 base, with 9 bases between. Germline-derived CDR1 and CDR2 are KGHSH and LQKENI. CDR3 coding DNA: TGTGCCAGCTCACCGGGACACCCGAACACTGAAGCTTTCTTT. It specifies CASSPGHPNTEAFF.